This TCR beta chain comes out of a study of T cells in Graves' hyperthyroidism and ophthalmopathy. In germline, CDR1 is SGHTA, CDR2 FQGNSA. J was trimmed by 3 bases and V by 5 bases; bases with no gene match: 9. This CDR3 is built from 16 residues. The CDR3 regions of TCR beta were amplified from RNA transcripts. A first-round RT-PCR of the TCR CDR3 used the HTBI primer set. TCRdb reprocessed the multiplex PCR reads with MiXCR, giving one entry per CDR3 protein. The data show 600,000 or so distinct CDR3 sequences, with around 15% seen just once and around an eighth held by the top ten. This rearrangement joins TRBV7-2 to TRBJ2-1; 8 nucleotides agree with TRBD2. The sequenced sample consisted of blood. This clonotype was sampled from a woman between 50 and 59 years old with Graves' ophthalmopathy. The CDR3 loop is CASSKPGLVIYNEQFF. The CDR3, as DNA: TGTGCCAGCAGCAAACCGGGACTAGTAATCTACAATGAGCAGTTCTTC.